The 17 T cell receptor beta chains below were found in one sample sequenced in a study of shared clonotypes between healthy human individuals. Produced via immunoSEQ multiplex PCR; TCRdb's table is partial and in-frame only. The sample shows about 2.2 million clones, just over 90% of them seen only once. Positively selected for CCR7, the CD45RO-negative cells used as naive CD8 cells excluded terminally differentiated effector memory CD45RA+ cells. What was sequenced was naive CD8+ T cells from PBMCs. The source of these receptors is a man between 18 and 29 years old in good health. Some clones in this sample may be carry-over from other donors' samples.

The chain combines TRBV4-3 with TRBJ2-7; 9 nucleotides match TRBD2. With V trimmed by 0 bases and J by 1 base, 10 bases remained unmatched. The length of the CDR3 is 18 residues. The germline V gene encodes CDR1 LGHNA and CDR2 YSLEER. CDR3 DNA: TGCGCCAGCAGCCAAGATAGTTGGCGGGAGGGCCGGTCCTACGAGCAGTACTTC. Translating it yields CASSQDSWREGRSYEQYF.

The rearrangement joins TRBV2 to TRBJ2-2; 12 bases are a match to TRBD2. The trim removed 6 bases at V and 0 bases at J, leaving 5 bases unmatched. The CDR3 runs to 17 residues. Per the germline V gene, CDR1 is SNHLY and CDR2 is FYNNEI. CDR3 sequence reads: CASRPSGRATNTGELFF. The CDR3 DNA is TGTGCCAGCAGGCCTAGCGGGAGGGCGACGAACACCGGGGAGCTGTTTTTT.

The chain carries TRBV28 and TRBJ1-5; no reliable D call. V lost 8 bases and J 7 bases, leaving 24 bases between the germline ends. The CDR3 consists of 16 residues. The germline V gene encodes CDR1 MDHEN and CDR2 SYDVKM. The CDR3 loop reads CASVYERGGDNQPQHF. The CDR3 DNA reads TGTGCCAGCGTTTATGAGCGGGGTGGCGACAACCAGCCCCAGCATTTT.

The V and J genes are TRBV6-1 and TRBJ1-1; D is ambiguous. Trimming cost V 2 bases and J 1 base, with 11 bases left between them. Germline-derived CDR1 and CDR2 are MNHNS and SASEGT. CDR3 length: 15 amino acids. This CDR3 is CASSESWVRNTEAFF. The CDR3 region has the DNA TGTGCCAGCAGTGAATCCTGGGTTAGGAACACTGAAGCTTTCTTT.

This rearrangement joins TRBV29-1 to TRBJ2-7; TRBD2 might be the D (6 bases). V lost 5 bases to trimming and J lost 1 base, with 9 bases between them. The CDR3 spans 12 residues. Germline CDR1 SQVTM, CDR2 ANQGSEA. CDR3 nucleotide sequence: TGCAGCGTTTGGGGGGTTTCCTACGAGCAGTACTTC. Translated: CSVWGVSYEQYF.

This sequence joins TRBV11-2 and TRBJ2-5; 9 bases match TRBD2. The CDR3 loop spans 15 amino acids. Trimming took 6 bases from V and 2 from J; bases not matched to a gene: 7. CDR1 and CDR2 from the germline V gene are SGHAT and FQNNGV. The chain's CDR3 is CASRKAGGLQETQYF. In DNA, the CDR3 is TGTGCCAGCAGGAAAGCGGGAGGACTACAAGAGACCCAGTACTTC.

V gene TRBV7-2 combines with J gene TRBJ2-7; 7 bases are a match to TRBD2. The CDR3 consists of 14 residues. Trimming cost V 5 bases and J 5 bases; bases outside gene matches: 9. Germline V lookup: CDR1 SGHTA, CDR2 FQGNSA. In DNA form, the CDR3 reads TGTGCCAGCAGCCCTGGACGCGGGAGCCACGAGCAGTACTTC. Protein: CASSPGRGSHEQYF. Variable domain in full (rest from reference TRBV7-2 and TRBJ2-7): GAGVSQSPSNKVTEKGKDVELRCDPISGHTALYWYRQSLGQGLEFLIYFQGNSAPDKSGLPSDRFSAERTGGSVSTLTIQRTQQEDSAVYLCASSPGRGSHEQYFGPGTRLTVT.

The chain joins TRBV27 to TRBJ2-1; TRBD1 is a possible D gene (5 bases). This CDR3 contains 12 residues. Germline CDR1 MNHEY, CDR2 SMNVEV (reference sequence). The V and J ends lost 6 bases and 8 bases respectively, with 11 bases between them. CDR3 sequence (DNA): TGTGCCAGCAGGCAAAGGGGTCATGAGCAGTTCTTC. Protein sequence: CASRQRGHEQFF.

This rearrangement joins TRBV7-9 to TRBJ1-5, with D possibly being TRBD1 (6 bases). Trimming pared 4 bases from V and 1 base from J, leaving 11 bases between. Germline lookup yields CDR1 SEHNR and CDR2 FQNEAQ (reference sequence). The CDR3 spans 15 residues. CDR3 DNA: TGTGCCAGCAGCTCAGGGGCCGGCAGCAATCAGCCCCAGCATTTT. It yields the protein CASSSGAGSNQPQHF.

V is TRBV6-1 and J is TRBJ2-3; TRBD2 aligns across 7 bases. The CDR3 contains 17 residues. The junction had 8 bases not matched to a gene; V was cut back by 0 bases and J by 2 bases. The germline gives CDR1 MNHNS, CDR2 SASEGT. The CDR3 protein is CASSEALASGNTDTQYF. CDR3 nucleotides: TGTGCCAGCAGTGAAGCGCTGGCTAGCGGAAACACAGATACGCAGTATTTT.

The chain has TRBV29-1 and TRBJ2-3; TRBD1 might be the D (6 bases). V was clipped by 6 bases and J by 5 bases, with 18 bases between them. This CDR3 has 14 residues. Germline CDR1 and CDR2: SQVTM and ANQGSEA. As DNA, the CDR3 is TGCAGCGTGGGGGACACCCTGAGTGGAGATACGCAGTATTTT. It specifies CSVGDTLSGDTQYF.

The rearrangement links TRBV28 to TRBJ2-7; D possibly matches TRBD1 or TRBD2 (5 bases each). Germline-derived CDR1 and CDR2 are MDHEN and SYDVKM. V shed 7 bases and J shed 3 bases, with 22 bases lying between them. The CDR3 runs to 16 residues. CDR3 sequence reads: CASTLNLGTSIYEQYF. CDR3 bases: TGTGCCAGCACCTTAAACCTCGGGACCTCTATCTACGAGCAGTACTTC.

The V and J genes are TRBV6-5 and TRBJ2-7, with D perhaps matching TRBD2 (5 bases). Germline V gene data show CDR1 as MNHEY and CDR2 as SVGAGI. V lost 6 bases to trimming and J lost 4 bases, with 13 bases between them. CDR3 length equals 13 residues. This CDR3 reads CASSPLRGYEQYF. CDR3 nucleotide sequence: TGTGCCAGCAGCCCCCTCCGGGGTTACGAGCAGTACTTC.

The V call is TRBV13, the J call TRBJ1-4; TRBD1 agrees at 10 bases. J was trimmed by 10 bases and V by 4 bases; bases with no gene match: 6. Per the germline V gene, CDR1 is PRHDT and CDR2 is FYEKMQ (reference sequence). The CDR3 consists of 14 residues. The CDR3 protein is CASSSGQGSGKLFF. DNA for the CDR3: TGTGCCAGCAGCTCGGGACAGGGGTCAGGAAAACTGTTTTTT.

The chain links TRBV5-1 to TRBJ2-1; TRBD2 aligns across 13 bases. CDR1 and CDR2 (germline): SGHRS, YFSETQ. This CDR3 contains 15 residues. J gave up 5 bases and V 4 bases, and 3 bases lay outside the gene matches. CDR3 region: CASSRLAGGHNEQFF. In nucleotides, the CDR3 is TGCGCCAGCAGCCGACTAGCGGGAGGTCACAATGAGCAGTTCTTC.

The rearrangement links TRBV5-6 to TRBJ1-4; D remains unclear. Germline V gene lookup returns CDR1 SGHDT and CDR2 YYEEEE. V was shortened by 0 bases and J by 0 bases, with 6 bases between the two germline ends. The CDR3 contains 15 residues. The CDR3 loop reads CASSLVAATNEKLFF. The CDR3, as DNA: TGTGCCAGCAGCTTGGTTGCAGCAACTAATGAAAAACTGTTTTTT.

V is TRBV13 and J is TRBJ2-7, with TRBD1 as a possible D gene (6 bases). This CDR3 has 13 amino acids. V dropped 3 bases and J dropped 1 base, with 7 bases sitting between them. Germline V gives CDR1 PRHDT, CDR2 FYEKMQ (reference sequence). The CDR3 coding sequence is TGTGCCAGCAGCTTCCAGGGGTCCTACGAGCAGTACTTC. Protein: CASSFQGSYEQYF.